The rows below give T cell receptor beta chains drawn from one sample of a study of cytomegalovirus exposure and HLA in healthy donors. TCRdb's copy holds only in-frame clones and misses some; the assay was immunoSEQ multiplex PCR. Seen here are roughly 120,000 clones, 70% to 85% observed once, and the top ten hold about 2.7%. What was sequenced was PBMCs. The source of these receptors is a woman aged 18-29 years in good health and CMV-seropositive. The CDR3 runs from the conserved cysteine through the conserved F or W. D genes are given only for firm matches. Expanded clones are given a class, and other clones once, few, many or no size at all.

clone_size	cdr3_length	d_call	v_call	j_call	cdr3_aa	cdr3_nt
.	15	TRBD1	TRBV19	TRBJ1-5	CASSIDHTGVQPQHF	TGTGCCAGTAGTATAGATCATACAGGGGTTCAGCCCCAGCATTTT
.	15	TRBD2	TRBV4-2	TRBJ2-1	CASSQASGGDNEQFF	TGTGCCAGCAGCCAAGCTAGCGGGGGAGACAATGAGCAGTTCTTC
.	14	TRBD1	TRBV5-4	TRBJ1-2	CASSQRDREYGYTF	TGTGCCAGCAGCCAACGAGACAGGGAGTATGGCTACACCTTC
.	13	.	TRBV6-5	TRBJ1-2	CASSFQGSYGYTF	TGTGCCAGCAGTTTCCAGGGTTCCTATGGCTACACCTTC
.	14	TRBD1	TRBV5-4	TRBJ1-2	CASSPGDRGYGYTF	TGTGCCAGCAGCCCGGGGGACAGGGGCTATGGCTACACCTTC
.	13	TRBD1	TRBV12-5	TRBJ1-2	CASGQTGNYGYTF	TGTGCTAGTGGTCAGACAGGGAACTATGGCTACACCTTC
.	12	.	TRBV14	TRBJ2-1	CASSQDLRLKFF	TGTGCCAGCAGCCAAGATTTGAGGCTGAAGTTCTTC
.	14	.	TRBV4-1	TRBJ1-1	CASSQSRENTEAFF	TGCGCCAGCAGCCAATCGCGCGAGAACACTGAAGCTTTCTTT
.	14	TRBD1	TRBV7-9	TRBJ2-1	CASFEGAAYNEQFF	TGTGCCAGTTTTGAGGGGGCTGCCTACAATGAGCAGTTCTTC
.	16	TRBD2	TRBV28	TRBJ2-1	CASSPASGGSYNEQFF	TGTGCCAGCAGTCCCGCTAGCGGGGGTAGTTACAATGAGCAGTTCTTC
.	14	.	TRBV28	TRBJ2-2	CASSAGANTGELFF	TGTGCCAGCAGTGCAGGGGCGAACACCGGGGAGCTGTTTTTT
.	15	TRBD1	TRBV6-1	TRBJ2-7	CASSEGIGQGGEQYF	TGTGCCAGCAGTGAAGGAATAGGACAGGGAGGCGAGCAGTACTTC
few	13	TRBD2	TRBV5-1	TRBJ2-5	CASSSGGQETQYF	TGCGCCAGCAGCTCGGGGGGGCAAGAGACCCAGTACTTC
.	16	.	TRBV5-1	TRBJ1-4	CASSMGGIGTNEKLFF	TGCGCCAGCAGCATGGGAGGTATTGGTACTAATGAAAAACTGTTTTTT
.	11	.	TRBV29-1	TRBJ1-2	CSARTVYGYTF	TGCAGCGCCCGGACTGTCTATGGCTACACCTTC
.	13	TRBD1	TRBV19	TRBJ1-5	CATSEGANQPQHF	TGTGCCACAAGCGAGGGGGCCAATCAGCCCCAGCATTTT
.	15	TRBD2	TRBV7-2	TRBJ2-7	CASSLTSGDSYEQYF	TGTGCCAGCAGCTTGACTAGCGGGGACTCCTACGAGCAGTACTTC
.	13	.	TRBV30	TRBJ2-2	CAWRRGGTGELFF	TGTGCCTGGAGAAGGGGGGGCACCGGGGAGCTGTTTTTT
.	16	TRBD2	TRBV5-1	TRBJ2-7	CASSLYSAGDSYEQYF	TGCGCCAGCAGCTTGTATTCAGCGGGGGACTCCTACGAGCAGTACTTC
.	14	.	TRBV7-2	TRBJ2-1	CASSSFGDYNEQFF	TGTGCCAGCAGCTCTTTCGGGGACTACAATGAGCAGTTCTTC
.	13	.	TRBV19	TRBJ2-6	CASSRSGANVLTF	TGTGCCAGTAGCCGCTCTGGGGCCAACGTCCTGACTTTC
.	14	TRBD1	TRBV5-4	TRBJ1-2	CASSRTGESYGYTF	TGTGCCAGCAGTCGTACAGGGGAGTCTTATGGCTACACCTTC
.	19	TRBD1	TRBV4-1	TRBJ1-6	CASRQGLSTQGASGSPLHF	TGCGCCAGCAGACAAGGTTTGTCTACGCAGGGGGCGTCGGGTTCACCCCTCCACTTT
.	14	.	TRBV5-6	TRBJ2-3	CASRTAASGDTQYF	TGTGCCAGCAGAACCGCCGCATCAGGGGATACGCAGTATTTT
.	16	TRBD2	TRBV5-4	TRBJ2-5	CASSWGTSGGQETQYF	TGTGCCAGCAGCTGGGGGACTAGCGGGGGTCAAGAGACCCAGTACTTC
few	14	.	TRBV10-3	TRBJ1-1	CAISTGIPGTEAFF	TGTGCCATCAGTACGGGGATCCCTGGGACTGAAGCTTTCTTT
.	15	.	TRBV7-3	TRBJ2-3	CASSRYGVVTDTQYF	TGTGCCAGCAGCCGTTACGGGGTCGTCACAGATACGCAGTATTTT
.	15	TRBD1	TRBV7-3	TRBJ1-1	CASSRDRGWDTEAFF	TGTGCCAGCAGCCGGGACAGGGGATGGGACACTGAAGCTTTCTTT
.	15	.	TRBV7-8	TRBJ2-7	CASSHRAQSSYEQYF	TGTGCCAGCAGCCACAGGGCCCAGAGCTCCTACGAGCAGTACTTC
.	14	.	TRBV5-6	TRBJ2-7	CASSFRTGLYEQYF	TGTGCCAGCAGCTTCCGGACTGGCCTCTACGAGCAGTACTTC
.	13	.	TRBV5-1	TRBJ2-5	CASSSESGETQYF	TGCGCCAGCAGCTCGGAGTCTGGGGAGACCCAGTACTTC
.	19	.	TRBV21-1	TRBJ1-4	CASSKDDFRQLATNEKLFF	TGTGCCAGCAGCAAAGACGATTTCAGACAGCTTGCAACTAATGAAAAACTGTTTTTT
.	15	TRBD2	TRBV5-1	TRBJ2-7	CASSLGDGGSYEQYF	TGCGCCAGCAGCTTGGGGGACGGGGGGTCCTACGAGCAGTACTTC
.	14	.	TRBV7-3	TRBJ1-2	CASSLTSTDYGYTF	TGTGCCAGCAGCTTAACCTCTACAGATTATGGCTACACCTTC
.	14	TRBD1	TRBV5-1	TRBJ1-2	CASSSNDRAKGYTF	TGCGCCAGCAGCTCCAACGACAGGGCTAAGGGCTACACCTTC
few	17	TRBD1	TRBV7-3	TRBJ2-5	CASSSQPQRTGGETQYF	TGTGCCAGCAGCTCCCAACCACAGCGGACAGGGGGAGAGACCCAGTACTTC
few	16	.	TRBV27	TRBJ2-7	CASSLVGQLEGYEQYF	TGTGCCAGCAGTTTAGTTGGACAGCTTGAAGGATACGAGCAGTACTTC
.	13	.	TRBV7-6	TRBJ1-5	CASSLVGDQPQHF	TGTGCCAGCAGCTTAGTCGGGGATCAGCCCCAGCATTTT
.	14	TRBD2	TRBV6-6	TRBJ2-2	CAAGAGGYTGELFF	TGTGCCGCAGGGGCGGGGGGGTACACCGGGGAGCTGTTTTTT
few	12	.	TRBV6-5	TRBJ2-3	CASSPSTDTQYF	TGTGCCAGCAGTCCAAGCACAGATACGCAGTATTTT
.	14	.	TRBV6-5	TRBJ1-2	CASSGTSGVYGYTF	TGTGCCAGCAGTGGGACGTCGGGGGTGTATGGCTACACCTTC
.	15	.	TRBV9	TRBJ1-1	CASSGLTGANTEAFF	TGTGCCAGCAGCGGTTTGACAGGAGCGAACACTGAAGCTTTCTTT
.	13	.	TRBV5-1	TRBJ1-2	CASSDQGGNGYTF	TGCGCCAGCAGTGACCAGGGCGGGAATGGCTACACCTTC
.	15	.	TRBV19	TRBJ1-1	CASTSTGRENTEAFF	TGTGCCAGTACCTCAACAGGGAGGGAAAACACTGAAGCTTTCTTT